This T cell receptor (beta chain) was found in a study of OX40 agonist ivuxolimab in advanced cancers. Across the whole study: The patients' treatment was ivuxolimab, an agonistic anti-OX40 (CD134) antibody. Patients in the trial were receiving intravenous ivuxolimab every 2 weeks, at doses of 0.01 to 10 mg/kg. Findings and limits, study-wide: CD4+ and CD8+ blood T cells expanded clonally by week 6 at 0.1 to 3.0 mg/kg. Fewer expanded clones were found on average in CD4+ than in CD8+ T cells.

Assay used: immunoSEQ multiplex PCR; TCRdb lists only in-frame clones, some missing. The sample contains 50,000 to 65,000 clones, about four fifths of which appear only once. Germline V gene sequence: CDR1 MNHNS, CDR2 SASEGT. This CDR3 has 13 residues. Trimming stripped 6 bases from V and 7 bases from J, with 13 bases between. This clone is labeled as medium-sized. As yet, its antigen is unknown. Here the sequenced sample was CD4+ or CD8+ T cells sorted from blood, taken in a trial of the OX40 agonist ivuxolimab. The chain carries TRBV6-1 and TRBJ1-5, with D uncertain. The TCR originated in an adult with an advanced solid tumor such as melanoma, head and neck, liver or kidney cancer. The CDR3 sequence is CASRDGVGQPQHF. In DNA form, the CDR3 reads TGTGCCAGCAGGGATGGGGTCGGACAGCCCCAGCATTTT.